The count of the clone carrying this T cell receptor beta chain is one. Naive CD8 isolation took CD45RO-negative cells positively selected for CCR7 and excluded terminally differentiated effector memory CD45RA+ cells. Produced via immunoSEQ multiplex PCR; TCRdb's table is partial and in-frame only. The sample has about 2,100,000 clones; just over 90% are singletons. This sample stems from a study of shared clonotypes between healthy human individuals. The wider study: Donors had three CD4 naive, three CD4 memory, two CD8 naive and one CD8 memory plate apiece.

The CDR3 covers 14 residues. The V end was cut by 6 bases, the J end by 6 bases, with 18 bases between. Germline CDR1 is SEHNR and CDR2 is FQNEAQ (reference sequence). This TCR was sampled from a man between 18 and 35 years old in good health. Some clones in this sample may be carry-over from other donors' samples. Specimen: naive CD8+ T cells from PBMCs. The chain is built from TRBV7-9 and TRBJ2-7; D call uncertain. The CDR3 region is CASSPPDGLREQYF. In DNA form, the CDR3 reads TGTGCCAGCAGTCCACCCGACGGATTACGCGAGCAGTACTTC.